A selection of T cell receptor beta chains follows, all from one sample in a study of glioma-infiltrating T cells after dendritic cell vaccination. Sequenced by immunoSEQ multiplex PCR; TCRdb stores in-frame clones only, minus some. Found here are tens of thousands of clones, 70% to 90% of them singletons; the top ten hold around a sixth. The specimen comprised blood, sampled before dendritic cell vaccination. The origin of the receptors is a human donor with glioblastoma. CDR3s include the opening cysteine and the closing phenylalanine or tryptophan. D genes are given only for firm matches. Some rows have no size entry. The others give once, few or many, or a class for an expanded clone.

TRBD2	TRBJ2-5	once	TRBV4-3	CASSQDMASGSGGTQYF	TGCGCCAGCAGCCAAGATATGGCTAGCGGGTCGGGGGGGACCCAGTACTTC
TRBD2	TRBJ2-3	.	TRBV7-3	CASSLTSGATDTQYF	TGTGCCAGCAGCTTAACTAGCGGGGCCACAGATACGCAGTATTTT
TRBD2	TRBJ2-1	.	TRBV27	CASSPGLAANEQFF	TGTGCCAGCAGTCCGGGACTAGCTGCCAATGAGCAGTTCTTC
.	TRBJ2-7	.	TRBV5-6	CASSLEGGYEQYF	TGTGCCAGCAGCTTGGAGGGGGGGTACGAGCAGTACTTC
TRBD1	TRBJ2-2	.	TRBV15	CATSSSTGKAGELFF	TGTGCCACCAGCAGTTCGACAGGGAAGGCCGGGGAGCTGTTTTTT
TRBD1	TRBJ1-2	.	TRBV6-5	CASSSGQGDYGYTF	TGTGCCAGCAGTTCGGGACAGGGCGATTATGGCTACACCTTC
.	TRBJ1-1	.	TRBV9	CASSGNVSGLEAFF	TGTGCCAGCAGCGGAAACGTCAGCGGACTAGAAGCTTTCTTT
TRBD1	TRBJ1-1	.	TRBV6-5	CASMARGYTEAFF	TGTGCCAGCATGGCCAGGGGGTACACTGAAGCTTTCTTT
TRBD1	TRBJ1-6	.	TRBV19	CASSSGTGNSPLHF	TGTGCCAGTAGCAGTGGGACAGGGAATTCACCCCTCCACTTT
.	TRBJ1-2	.	TRBV7-3	CASSLSPGGLGYTF	TGTGCCAGCAGCTTATCCCCAGGAGGTCTTGGCTACACCTTC
TRBD1	TRBJ2-3	.	TRBV25-1	CASRDRGPRDTQYF	TGTGCCAGCAGAGACAGGGGGCCAAGGGATACGCAGTATTTT
TRBD1	TRBJ1-1	.	TRBV4-1	CASSQVRGTGGTEAFF	TGCGCCAGCAGCCAAGTCCGCGGGACAGGGGGCACTGAAGCTTTCTTT
.	TRBJ2-2	.	TRBV25-1	CASSEYFQRENTGELFF	TGTGCCAGCAGTGAATATTTCCAGCGAGAGAACACCGGGGAGCTGTTTTTT
.	TRBJ2-4	.	TRBV28	CASSFGGAKNIQYF	TGTGCCAGCAGTTTCGGGGGTGCCAAAAACATTCAGTACTTC
.	TRBJ2-3	.	TRBV7-6	CASSLGAAGTDTQYF	TGTGCCAGCAGCTTAGGGGCGGCAGGGACAGATACGCAGTATTTT
.	TRBJ1-2	.	TRBV28	CASTDPGTSTLGGYTF	TGTGCCAGCACCGACCCGGGGACATCAACCCTCGGGGGCTACACCTTC
.	TRBJ1-6	few	TRBV28	CASSLTGFRLPLHF	TGTGCCAGCAGTTTAACAGGGTTTAGGTTACCCCTCCACTTT
TRBD1	TRBJ1-5	.	TRBV2	CASSEALGQGNQPQHF	TGTGCCAGCAGTGAAGCGCTTGGACAGGGAAATCAGCCCCAGCATTTT
TRBD1	TRBJ2-5	.	TRBV7-9	CASSLDRGGEETQYF	TGTGCCAGCAGCTTAGACAGGGGTGGCGAGGAGACCCAGTACTTC
TRBD1	TRBJ1-2	.	TRBV9	CASSVASNIPQGKKDYGYTF	TGTGCCAGCAGCGTAGCCAGCAATATCCCACAGGGGAAAAAGGACTATGGCTACACCTTC
TRBD2	TRBJ2-5	.	TRBV9	CASSPWGRSGRETQYF	TGTGCCAGCAGCCCTTGGGGGAGGAGCGGGAGAGAGACCCAGTACTTC
.	TRBJ2-2	.	TRBV19	CASSPPGLTQTGELFF	TGTGCCAGTAGCCCCCCCGGACTGACTCAAACCGGGGAGCTGTTTTTT
TRBD1	TRBJ2-7	.	TRBV18	CASHRTGAYEQYF	TGTGCCAGCCACCGGACAGGGGCATACGAGCAGTACTTC
TRBD2	TRBJ2-5	.	TRBV5-1	CASSLGEGLRSSQYF	TGCGCCAGCAGCTTGGGGGAGGGCCTACGATCGTCGCAGTACTTC
TRBD1	TRBJ2-7	few	TRBV5-5	CASSSGTGAIEQYF	TGTGCCAGCAGTTCGGGGACAGGGGCGATCGAGCAGTACTTC
TRBD1	TRBJ2-7	.	TRBV28	CASSLGTVSEQYF	TGTGCCAGCAGTTTAGGGACAGTCTCCGAGCAGTACTTC
.	TRBJ1-1	.	TRBV7-9	CASSFRENTEAFF	TGTGCCAGCAGCTTCAGGGAGAACACTGAAGCTTTCTTT
TRBD2	TRBJ2-5	.	TRBV11-2	CASSFSGREETQYF	TGTGCCAGCAGCTTTAGCGGGAGGGAAGAGACCCAGTACTTC
TRBD1	TRBJ1-2	.	TRBV19	CASSPNSDREGIYGYTF	TGTGCCAGTAGTCCTAACTCTGACAGGGAAGGGATCTATGGCTACACCTTC
.	TRBJ2-7	.	TRBV6-5	CASSYSTKSSYEQYF	TGTGCCAGCAGTTATTCTACGAAAAGCTCCTACGAGCAGTACTTC
.	TRBJ1-2	.	TRBV14	CASSQERGYGYTF	TGTGCCAGCAGCCAAGAAAGGGGCTATGGCTACACCTTC
.	TRBJ2-1	.	TRBV5-4	CASRTDSYNEQFF	TGTGCCAGCAGAACAGACTCCTACAATGAGCAGTTCTTC
TRBD2	TRBJ2-1	once	TRBV7-9	CASSTGSGGYNEQFF	TGTGCCAGCAGCACCGGTAGCGGGGGATACAATGAGCAGTTCTTC
TRBD2	TRBJ2-6	.	TRBV28	CASSLSKREGVEGGANVLTF	TGTGCCAGCAGTTTATCGAAGCGGGAGGGAGTCGAGGGGGGGGCCAACGTCCTGACTTTC
.	TRBJ1-2	.	TRBV2	CASSRDTVWGYTF	TGTGCCAGCAGTAGAGACACAGTCTGGGGCTACACCTTC
.	TRBJ2-7	.	TRBV19	CASSIASTGNYEQYF	TGTGCCAGTAGTATAGCGTCTACAGGGAACTACGAGCAGTACTTC
.	TRBJ1-3	.	TRBV27	CASSLSSVSSGNTIYF	TGTGCCAGCAGTTTATCGTCGGTTTCCTCTGGAAACACCATATATTTT
TRBD2	TRBJ2-1	.	TRBV19	CASSIRGSGGAVNEQFF	TGTGCCAGTAGTATAAGGGGAAGCGGGGGGGCCGTCAATGAGCAGTTCTTC
.	TRBJ1-5	.	TRBV19	CASSLQSNQPQHF	TGTGCCAGTAGTCTCCAGAGCAATCAGCCCCAGCATTTT
TRBD1	TRBJ2-5	.	TRBV9	CASSSPGTGGRETQYF	TGTGCCAGCAGCTCCCCTGGTACAGGGGGGCGAGAGACCCAGTACTTC